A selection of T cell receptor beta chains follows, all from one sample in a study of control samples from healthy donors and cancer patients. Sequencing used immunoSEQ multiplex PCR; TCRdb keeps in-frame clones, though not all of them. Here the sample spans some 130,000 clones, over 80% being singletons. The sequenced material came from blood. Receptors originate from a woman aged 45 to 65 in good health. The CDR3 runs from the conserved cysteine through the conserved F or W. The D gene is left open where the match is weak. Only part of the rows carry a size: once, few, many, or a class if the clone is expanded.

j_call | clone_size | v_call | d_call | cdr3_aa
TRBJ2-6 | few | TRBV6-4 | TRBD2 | CASSDSSGGELAGANVLTF
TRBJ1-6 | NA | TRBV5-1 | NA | CASSLGGDSPLHF
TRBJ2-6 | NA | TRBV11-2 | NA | CASSLELADVVLTF
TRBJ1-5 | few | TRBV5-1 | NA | CASSLGPMGAQPQHF
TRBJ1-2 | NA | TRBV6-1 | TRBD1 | CASSEDRNYGYTF
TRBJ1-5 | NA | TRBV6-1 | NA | CASSDARGQPQHF
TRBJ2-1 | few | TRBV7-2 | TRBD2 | CASSLAGTRDNEQFF
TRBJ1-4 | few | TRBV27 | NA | CASSSVLGEKLFF
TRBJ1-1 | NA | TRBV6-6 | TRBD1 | CASSSTRQGNTEAFF
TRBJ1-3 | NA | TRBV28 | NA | CASSLPGRNTIYF
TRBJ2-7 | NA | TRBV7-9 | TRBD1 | CASSYGQGAGEQYF
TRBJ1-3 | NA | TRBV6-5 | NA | CASSYSRASSGNTIYF
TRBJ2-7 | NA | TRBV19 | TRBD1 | CASGLTGDEQYF
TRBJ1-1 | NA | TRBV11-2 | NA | CASSLQVAEAFF
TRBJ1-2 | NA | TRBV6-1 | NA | CASSEDGTNYGYTF
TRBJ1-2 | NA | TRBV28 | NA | CASSQGPGNYGYTF
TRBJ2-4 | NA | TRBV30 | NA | CAWSADRDIQYF
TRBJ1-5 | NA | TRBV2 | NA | CASVAGQSNQPQHF
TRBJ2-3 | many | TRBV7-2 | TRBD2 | CASSLDLAGADTQYF
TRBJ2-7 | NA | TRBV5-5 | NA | CASSVSGTLYEQYF
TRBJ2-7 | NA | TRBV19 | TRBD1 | CASSERGQGGEQYF
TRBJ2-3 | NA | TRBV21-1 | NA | CASSTPRAGGSAGTDTQYF
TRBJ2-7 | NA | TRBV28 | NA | CASSSYAVHPTQYF
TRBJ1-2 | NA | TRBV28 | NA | CASSLRGVSNYGYTF
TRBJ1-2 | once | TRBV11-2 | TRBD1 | CASSGQVGYTF
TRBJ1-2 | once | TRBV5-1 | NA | CASSLEGRSYGYTF
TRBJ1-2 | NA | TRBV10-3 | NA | CAIIADSGGDGYTF
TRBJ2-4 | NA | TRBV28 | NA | CASVGVQVLAKNIQYF
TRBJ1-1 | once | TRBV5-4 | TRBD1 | CASSLVSGQLSEAFF
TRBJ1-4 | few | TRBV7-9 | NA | CASSLALTATNEKLFF
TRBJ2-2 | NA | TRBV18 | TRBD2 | CASSPPGTSATGELFF
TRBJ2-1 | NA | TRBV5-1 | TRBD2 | CATSTSKVTGEQFF
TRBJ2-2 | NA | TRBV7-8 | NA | CASSLVPDTTGELFF
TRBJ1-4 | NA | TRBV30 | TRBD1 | CAWADRAGLGNEKLFF
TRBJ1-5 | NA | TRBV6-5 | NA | CASRVDHRVNQPQHF
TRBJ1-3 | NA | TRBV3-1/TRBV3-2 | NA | CASSQGRVSGNTIYF
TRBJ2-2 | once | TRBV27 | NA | CASKLGYNTGELFF
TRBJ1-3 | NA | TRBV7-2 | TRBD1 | CASSLVGGGRNTIYF
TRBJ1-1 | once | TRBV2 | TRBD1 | CASSPQGADTEAFF
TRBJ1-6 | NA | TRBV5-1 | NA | CASSLDSYNSPLHF
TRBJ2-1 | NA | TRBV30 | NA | CAWSWGRDEQFF
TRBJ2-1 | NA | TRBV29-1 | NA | CSVRRGASYNEQFF
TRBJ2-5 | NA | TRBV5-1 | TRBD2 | CASSLAGGPGGETQYF
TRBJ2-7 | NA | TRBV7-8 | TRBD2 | CASSARTSGRPPYEQYF
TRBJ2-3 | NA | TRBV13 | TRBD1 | CASSRSTGPDTQYF
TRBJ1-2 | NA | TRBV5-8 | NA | CASRRGPYGYTF
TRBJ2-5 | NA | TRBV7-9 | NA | CASSSGQYETQYF
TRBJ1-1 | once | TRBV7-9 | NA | CASSRDGQANTEAFF
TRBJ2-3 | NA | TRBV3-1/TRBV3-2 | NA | CASSQAGGRKTDTQYF
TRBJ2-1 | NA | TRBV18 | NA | CASSPAVTGYNEQFF